This T cell receptor beta chain was documented in a study of blood T cell repertoires in COVID-19. Overall study context: The United States, Italy and Spain were the sources of the acute and convalescent COVID-19 samples. T cells, B-cell-depleted T cells, or PBMCs supplied cDNA or gDNA.

As processed by the authors: The assay estimated nucleated cells by amplifying reference gene primers. Sequencing used immunoSEQ multiplex PCR; TCRdb keeps in-frame clones, though not all of them. The V and J calls and clone size are taken from that table; D and trimming were inferred from the DNA. Of hundreds of thousands of clones in the sample, roughly 84% were seen once. V shed 5 bases, J shed 5 bases, and the junction held 5 bases outside the gene matches. The germline V gene encodes CDR1 MNHEY and CDR2 SMNVEV (reference sequence). The CDR3 contains 14 residues. Material: peripheral blood. The TCR comes from a man aged 25-45 years with active or convalescent COVID-19. The chain employs TRBV27 and TRBJ1-1; 10 bases match TRBD1. CDR3 residues: CASSRQGALTEAFF. CDR3 coding DNA: TGTGCCAGCAGTAGACAGGGGGCTCTGACTGAAGCTTTCTTT.